This T cell receptor (beta chain) was retrieved from a study of shared clonotypes between healthy human individuals. The overall study: Per donor, CD8 memory used one plate, CD8 naive used two, CD4 memory used three and CD4 naive used three.

V was clipped by 2 bases and J by 0 bases, with 6 bases between them. CDR3 size: 14 residues. Germline V CDR1 and CDR2: LNHDA, SQIVND (reference sequence). Produced via immunoSEQ multiplex PCR; TCRdb's table is partial and in-frame only. The data contain about 2.2 million clones, around 95% of them singletons. Naive-designated CD8 cells lacked CD45RO, were positively enriched for CCR7, and omitted terminally differentiated effector memory CD45RA+ cells. The genes are TRBV19 and TRBJ2-3; D is ambiguous. This clonotype originated in a man aged 18 to 29 in good health. Some clones in this sample may be carry-over from other donors' samples. The specimen sequenced was naive CD8+ T cells from PBMCs. The CDR3 nucleotides are TGTGCCAGTAGTATAATACAAAGCACAGATACGCAGTATTTT. Amino acids: CASSIIQSTDTQYF.